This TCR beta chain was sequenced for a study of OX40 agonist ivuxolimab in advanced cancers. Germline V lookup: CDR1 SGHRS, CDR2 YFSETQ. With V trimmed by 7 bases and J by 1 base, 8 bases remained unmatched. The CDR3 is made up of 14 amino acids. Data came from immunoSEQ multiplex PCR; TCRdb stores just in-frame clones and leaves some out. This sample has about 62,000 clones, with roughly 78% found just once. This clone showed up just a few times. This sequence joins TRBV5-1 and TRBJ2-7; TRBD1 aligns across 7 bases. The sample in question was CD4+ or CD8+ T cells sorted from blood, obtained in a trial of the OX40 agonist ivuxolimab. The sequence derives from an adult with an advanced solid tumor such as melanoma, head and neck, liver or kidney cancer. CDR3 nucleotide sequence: TGCGCCAGCTGTCAGGGACAGCTATCCTACGAGCAGTACTTC. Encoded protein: CASCQGQLSYEQYF.